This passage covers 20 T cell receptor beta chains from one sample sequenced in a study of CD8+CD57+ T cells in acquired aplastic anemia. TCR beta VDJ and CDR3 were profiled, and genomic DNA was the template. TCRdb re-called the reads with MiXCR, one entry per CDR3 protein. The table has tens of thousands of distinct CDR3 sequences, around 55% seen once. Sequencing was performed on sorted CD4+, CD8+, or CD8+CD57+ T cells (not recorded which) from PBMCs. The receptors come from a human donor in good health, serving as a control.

The CDR3 is CASSTYGGQTSYGYTF. The CDR3, as DNA: TGTGCCAGTAGTACCTACGGTGGCCAGACCTCCTATGGCTACACCTTC. The genes are TRBV19 and TRBJ1-2; the D is unclear. This CDR3 contains 16 residues. Germline values: CDR1 LNHDA, CDR2 SQIVND (reference sequence). V was pared by 4 bases and J by 4 bases, with 19 bases between.

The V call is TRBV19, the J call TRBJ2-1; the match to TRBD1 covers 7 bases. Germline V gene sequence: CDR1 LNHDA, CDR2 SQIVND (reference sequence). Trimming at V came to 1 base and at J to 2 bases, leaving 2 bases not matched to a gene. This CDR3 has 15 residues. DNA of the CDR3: TGTGCCAGTAGTATAGCTGGGACAGCCTACAATGAGCAGTTCTTC. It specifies CASSIAGTAYNEQFF. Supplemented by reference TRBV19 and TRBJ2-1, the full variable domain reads DGGITQSPKYLFRKEGQNVTLSCEQNLNHDAMYWYRQDPGQGLRLIYYSQIVNDFQKGDIAEGYSVSREKKESFPLTVTSAQKNPTAFYLCASSIAGTAYNEQFFGPGTRLTVL.

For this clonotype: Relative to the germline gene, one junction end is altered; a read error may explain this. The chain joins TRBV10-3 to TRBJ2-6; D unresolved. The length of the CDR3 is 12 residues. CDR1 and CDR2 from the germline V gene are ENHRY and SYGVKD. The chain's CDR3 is CAISRTANTEAF. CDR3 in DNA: TGTGCCATCAGTAGGACGGCTAACACTGAAGCTTTC.

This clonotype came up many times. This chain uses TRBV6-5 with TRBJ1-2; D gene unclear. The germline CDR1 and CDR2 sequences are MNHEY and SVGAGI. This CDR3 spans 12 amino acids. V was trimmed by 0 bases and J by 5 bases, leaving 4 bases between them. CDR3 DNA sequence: TGTGCCAGCAGTTACTCTGGTTATGGCTACACCTTC. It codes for CASSYSGYGYTF.

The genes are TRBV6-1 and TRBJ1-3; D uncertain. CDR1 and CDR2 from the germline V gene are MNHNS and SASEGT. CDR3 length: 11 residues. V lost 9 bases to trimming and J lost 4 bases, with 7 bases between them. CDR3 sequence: CASRKGNTIYF. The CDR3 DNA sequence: TGTGCCAGTAGAAAAGGAAACACCATATATTTT.

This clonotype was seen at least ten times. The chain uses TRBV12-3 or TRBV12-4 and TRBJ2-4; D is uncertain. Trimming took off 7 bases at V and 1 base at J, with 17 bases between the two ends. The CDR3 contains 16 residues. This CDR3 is CASKASGPLAKNIQYF. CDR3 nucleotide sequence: TGTGCCAGCAAAGCCTCGGGCCCCCTGGCCAAAAACATTCAGTACTTC.

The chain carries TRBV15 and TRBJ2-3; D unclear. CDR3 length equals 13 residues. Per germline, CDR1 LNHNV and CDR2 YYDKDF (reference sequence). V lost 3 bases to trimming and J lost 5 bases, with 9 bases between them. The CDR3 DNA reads TGTGCCACCAGCAGGATGCCGGGAGATACGCAGTATTTT. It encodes CATSRMPGDTQYF.

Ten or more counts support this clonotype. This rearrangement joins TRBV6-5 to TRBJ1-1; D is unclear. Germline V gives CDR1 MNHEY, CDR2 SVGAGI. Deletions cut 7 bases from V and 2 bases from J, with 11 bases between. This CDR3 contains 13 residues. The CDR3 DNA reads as TGTGCCAGCACCCAAGGAGGCAACACTGAAGCTTTCTTT. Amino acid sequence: CASTQGGNTEAFF.

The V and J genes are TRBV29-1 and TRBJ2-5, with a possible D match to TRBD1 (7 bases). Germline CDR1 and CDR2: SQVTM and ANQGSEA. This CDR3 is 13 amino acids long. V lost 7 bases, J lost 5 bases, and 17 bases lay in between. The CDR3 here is CSGGPGGQETQYF. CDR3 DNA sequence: TGCAGCGGTGGCCCCGGGGGACAGGAGACCCAGTACTTC. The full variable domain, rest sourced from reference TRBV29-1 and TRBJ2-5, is SAVISQKPSRDICQRGTSLTIQCQVDSQVTMMFWYRQQPGQSLTLIATANQGSEATYESGFVIDKFPISRPNLTFSTLTVSNMSPEDSSIYLCSGGPGGQETQYFGPGTRLLVL.

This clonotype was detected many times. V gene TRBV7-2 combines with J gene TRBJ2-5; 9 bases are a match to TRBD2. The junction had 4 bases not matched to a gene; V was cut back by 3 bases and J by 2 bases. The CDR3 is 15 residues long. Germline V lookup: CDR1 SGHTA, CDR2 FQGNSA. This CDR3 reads CASSLREGRQETQYF. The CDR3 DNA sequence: TGTGCCAGCAGCTTGCGGGAGGGCCGTCAAGAGACCCAGTACTTC. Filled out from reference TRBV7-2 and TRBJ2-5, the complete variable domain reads GAGVSQSPSNKVTEKGKDVELRCDPISGHTALYWYRQSLGQGLEFLIYFQGNSAPDKSGLPSDRFSAERTGGSVSTLTIQRTQQEDSAVYLCASSLREGRQETQYFGPGTRLLVL.

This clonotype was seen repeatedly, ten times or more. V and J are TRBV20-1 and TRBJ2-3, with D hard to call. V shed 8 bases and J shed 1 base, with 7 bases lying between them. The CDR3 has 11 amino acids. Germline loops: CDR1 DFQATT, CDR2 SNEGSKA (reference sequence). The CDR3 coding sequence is TGCAGTTCGAAACGCACAGATACGCAGTATTTT. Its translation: CSSKRTDTQYF.

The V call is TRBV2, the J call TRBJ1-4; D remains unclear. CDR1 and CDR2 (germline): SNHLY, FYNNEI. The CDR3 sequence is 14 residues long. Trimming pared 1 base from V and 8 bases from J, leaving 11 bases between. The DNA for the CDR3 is TGTGCCAGCAGTGAAGGCGGCGGGCAGGAAAAACTGTTTTTT. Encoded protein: CASSEGGGQEKLFF. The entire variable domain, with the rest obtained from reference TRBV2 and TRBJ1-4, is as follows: EPEVTQTPSHQVTQMGQEVILRCVPISNHLYFYWYRQILGQKVEFLVSFYNNEISEKSEIFDDQFSVERPDGSNFTLKIRSTKLEDSAMYFCASSEGGGQEKLFFGSGTQLSVL.

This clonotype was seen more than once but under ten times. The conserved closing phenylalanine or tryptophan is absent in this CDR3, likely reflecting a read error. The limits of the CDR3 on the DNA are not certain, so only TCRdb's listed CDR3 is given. This CDR3 is CASSRTAS. The chain has TRBV7-6 and TRBJ1-1; TRBD1 is the table's D call and was not checked against the DNA. CDR1 and CDR2 (germline): SGHVS, FNYEAQ. The CDR3 spans 8 amino acids, including both terminal residues.

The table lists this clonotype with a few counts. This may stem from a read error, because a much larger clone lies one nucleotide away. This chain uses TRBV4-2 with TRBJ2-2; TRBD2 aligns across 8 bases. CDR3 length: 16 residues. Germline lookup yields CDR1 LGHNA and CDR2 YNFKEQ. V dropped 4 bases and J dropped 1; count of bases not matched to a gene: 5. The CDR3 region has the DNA TGTGCCAGCAGCCTCCACGGGGGGGTGAACACCGGGGAGCTGTTTTTT. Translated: CASSLHGGVNTGELFF.

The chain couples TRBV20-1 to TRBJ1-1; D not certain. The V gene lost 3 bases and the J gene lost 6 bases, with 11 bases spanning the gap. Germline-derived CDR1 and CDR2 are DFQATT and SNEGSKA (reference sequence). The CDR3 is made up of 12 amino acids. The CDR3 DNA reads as TGCAGTGCTAGGAATCAGCTTGCTGAAGCTTTCTTT. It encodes CSARNQLAEAFF.

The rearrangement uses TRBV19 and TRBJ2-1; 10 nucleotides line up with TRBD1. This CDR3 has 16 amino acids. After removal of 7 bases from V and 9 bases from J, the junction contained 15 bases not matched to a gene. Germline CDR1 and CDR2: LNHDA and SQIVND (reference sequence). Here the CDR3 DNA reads TGTGCCAGTAATTCACTCGCCGGGACAGGGGAGGGTGAGCAGTTCTTC. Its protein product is CASNSLAGTGEGEQFF.

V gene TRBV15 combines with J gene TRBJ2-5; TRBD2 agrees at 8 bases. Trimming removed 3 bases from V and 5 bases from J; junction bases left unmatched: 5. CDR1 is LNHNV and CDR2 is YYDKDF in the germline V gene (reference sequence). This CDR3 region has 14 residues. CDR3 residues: CATSSGTRGETQYF. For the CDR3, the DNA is TGTGCCACCAGCAGCGGGACTAGGGGGGAGACCCAGTACTTC.

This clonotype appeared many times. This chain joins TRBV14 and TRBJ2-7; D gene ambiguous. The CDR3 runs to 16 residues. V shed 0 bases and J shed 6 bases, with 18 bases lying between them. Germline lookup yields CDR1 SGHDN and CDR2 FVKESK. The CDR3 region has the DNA TGTGCCAGCAGCCAAGATTCGACCGACCGCTTTGGCGAGCAGTACTTC. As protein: CASSQDSTDRFGEQYF.

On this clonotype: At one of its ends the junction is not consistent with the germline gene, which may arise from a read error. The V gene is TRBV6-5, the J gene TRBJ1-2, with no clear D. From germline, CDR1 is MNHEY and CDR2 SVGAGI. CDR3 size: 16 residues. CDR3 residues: CASSYSIGPPLSGNTF. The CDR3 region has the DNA TGTGCTAGCAGTTACTCGATAGGACCTCCGCTCAGCGGGAACACCTTC.

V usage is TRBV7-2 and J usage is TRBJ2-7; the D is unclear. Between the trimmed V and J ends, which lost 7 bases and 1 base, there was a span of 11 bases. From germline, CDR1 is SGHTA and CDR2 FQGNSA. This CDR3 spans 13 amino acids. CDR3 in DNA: TGTGCCAGCACCTCGGCCAGATCCTACGAGCAGTACTTC. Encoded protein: CASTSARSYEQYF.